Each of the 4 T cell receptor beta chains below was sequenced from the same sample in a study of Ad26.COV2.S vaccination and SARS-CoV-2 variants. TCRdb's copy holds only in-frame clones and misses some; the assay was immunoSEQ multiplex PCR. The table shows around 300,000 clones, with 88% occurring only once. Treatment noted: roughly 19 received Ad26.COV2.S at low or high dose, single or two shots; about 5 received placebo; per-sample allocation not given. Sampling took place 63 days after the first vaccine or placebo injection. This specimen consisted of peripheral blood, obtained in a trial of Ad26.COV2.S vaccine versus placebo. Receptors originate from a person between 18 and 65 years old who received the Ad26.COV2.S COVID-19 vaccine or a placebo.

The chain combines TRBV11-2 with TRBJ2-3; D remains unclear. The CDR3 is made up of 14 amino acids. Deletions cut 5 bases from V and 6 bases from J, with 15 bases between. Germline assignment: CDR1 SGHAT and CDR2 FQNNGV. CDR3 in DNA: TGTGCCAGCAGCCGGACCACATCCTGGGATACGCAGTATTTT. This gives the protein CASSRTTSWDTQYF.

The rearrangement joins TRBV2 to TRBJ2-1, with D perhaps given as TRBD1 or TRBD2 (5 bases each). This CDR3 is 17 amino acids long. The germline V gene encodes CDR1 SNHLY and CDR2 FYNNEI. CDR3 region: CAWDGTPQMSSYNEQFF. CDR3 DNA: TGTGCTTGGGATGGGACCCCACAAATGAGCTCCTACAATGAGCAGTTCTTC.

The J gene is TRBJ1-6, the V gene TRBV6-4, with D tentatively TRBD1 (6 bases). The germline CDR1 and CDR2 sequences are MRHNA and SNTAGT. The CDR3 is 13 amino acids. Trimming left V 5 bases short and J 8 bases short, with 10 bases between. CDR3 in amino acids: CASSTNRDSPLHF. DNA of the CDR3: TGTGCCAGCAGTACCAACAGGGATTCACCCCTCCACTTT.

Points on this clone: This may stem from a read error, because a much larger clone lies one nucleotide away. The gene calls are TRBV25-1 and TRBJ2-2, with 9 positions matching TRBD1. The germline CDR1 and CDR2 sequences are MGHDK and SYGVNS. The length of the CDR3 is 15 residues. V shed 5 bases, J shed 3 bases, and the junction held 4 bases outside the gene matches. CDR3 loop: CASSSRTGDTGELFF. Here the CDR3 DNA reads TGTGCCAGCAGTTCCAGGACAGGGGACACCGGGGAGCTGTTTTTT.